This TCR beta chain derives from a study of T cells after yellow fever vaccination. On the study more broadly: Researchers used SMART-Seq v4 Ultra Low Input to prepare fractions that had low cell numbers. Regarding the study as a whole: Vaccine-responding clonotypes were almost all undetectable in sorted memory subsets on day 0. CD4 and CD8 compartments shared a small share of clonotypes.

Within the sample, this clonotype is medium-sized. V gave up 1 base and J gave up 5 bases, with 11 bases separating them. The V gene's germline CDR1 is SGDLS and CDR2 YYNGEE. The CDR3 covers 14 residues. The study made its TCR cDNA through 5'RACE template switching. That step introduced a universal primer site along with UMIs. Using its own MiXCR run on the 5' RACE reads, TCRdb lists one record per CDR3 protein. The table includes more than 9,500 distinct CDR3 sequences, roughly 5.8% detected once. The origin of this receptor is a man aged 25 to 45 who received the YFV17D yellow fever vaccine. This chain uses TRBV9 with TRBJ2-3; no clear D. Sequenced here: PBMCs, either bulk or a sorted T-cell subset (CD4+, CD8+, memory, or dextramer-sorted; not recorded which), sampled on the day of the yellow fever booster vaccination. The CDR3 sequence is CASSVSPGVDTQYF. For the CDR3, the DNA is TGTGCCAGCAGCGTATCTCCGGGCGTAGATACGCAGTATTTT.